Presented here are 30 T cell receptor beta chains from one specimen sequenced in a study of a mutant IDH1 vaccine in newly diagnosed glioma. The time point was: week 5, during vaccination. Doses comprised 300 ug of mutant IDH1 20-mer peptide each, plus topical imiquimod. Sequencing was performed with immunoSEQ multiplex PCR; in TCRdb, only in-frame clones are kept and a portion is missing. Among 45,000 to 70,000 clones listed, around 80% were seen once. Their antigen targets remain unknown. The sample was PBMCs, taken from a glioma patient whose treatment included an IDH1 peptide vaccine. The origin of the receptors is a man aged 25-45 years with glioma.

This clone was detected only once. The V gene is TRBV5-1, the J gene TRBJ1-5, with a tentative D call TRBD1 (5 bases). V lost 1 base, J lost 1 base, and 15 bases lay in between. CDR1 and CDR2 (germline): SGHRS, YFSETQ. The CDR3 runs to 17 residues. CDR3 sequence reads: CASSLLPTGGSNQPQHF. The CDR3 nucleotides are TGCGCCAGCAGCTTGCTTCCGACCGGGGGGAGCAATCAGCCCCAGCATTTT. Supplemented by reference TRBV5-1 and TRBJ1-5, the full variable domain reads KAGVTQTPRYLIKTRGQQVTLSCSPISGHRSVSWYQQTPGQGLQFLFEYFSETQRNKGNFPGRFSGRQFSNSRSEMNVSTLELGDSALYLCASSLLPTGGSNQPQHFGDGTRLSIL.

This chain's CDR3 is CASSPRGGTGGREQYF. The CDR3 region has the DNA TGCGCCAGCAGCCCAAGAGGTGGGACAGGGGGCCGCGAGCAGTACTTC. J is TRBJ2-7 and V is TRBV5-1; 12 bases align to TRBD1. J lost 6 bases, V lost 4 bases, and 11 bases had no gene match. The CDR3 is 16 amino acids. Per the germline V gene, CDR1 is SGHRS and CDR2 is YFSETQ.

The CDR3 sequence is CASSMGRTTYEKLFF. As DNA, the CDR3 is TGTGCCAGTAGTATGGGGCGGACGACCTATGAAAAACTGTTTTTT. The rearrangement links TRBV19 to TRBJ1-4, with TRBD1 as a possible D gene (5 bases). CDR1 LNHDA and CDR2 SQIVND come from the germline V gene (reference sequence). Trimming stripped 3 bases from V and 6 bases from J, with 14 bases between. This CDR3 spans 15 amino acids.

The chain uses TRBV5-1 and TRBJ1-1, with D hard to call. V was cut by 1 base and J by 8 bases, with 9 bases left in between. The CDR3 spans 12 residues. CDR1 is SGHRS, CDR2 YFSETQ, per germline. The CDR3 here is CASSLLQGEAFF. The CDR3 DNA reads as TGCGCCAGCAGCTTGTTACAAGGGGAAGCTTTCTTT.

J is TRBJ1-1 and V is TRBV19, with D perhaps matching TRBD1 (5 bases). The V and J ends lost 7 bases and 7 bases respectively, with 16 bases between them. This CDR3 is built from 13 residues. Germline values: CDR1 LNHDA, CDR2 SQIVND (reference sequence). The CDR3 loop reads CASIEGSFGEAFF. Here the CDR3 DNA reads TGTGCCAGTATTGAGGGGTCGTTCGGTGAAGCTTTCTTT.

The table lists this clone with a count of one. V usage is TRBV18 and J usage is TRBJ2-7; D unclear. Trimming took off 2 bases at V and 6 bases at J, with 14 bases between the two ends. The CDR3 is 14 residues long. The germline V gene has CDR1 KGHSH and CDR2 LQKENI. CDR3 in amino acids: CASSPAASDREQYF. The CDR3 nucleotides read TGTGCCAGCTCACCAGCTGCGAGCGACCGCGAGCAGTACTTC.

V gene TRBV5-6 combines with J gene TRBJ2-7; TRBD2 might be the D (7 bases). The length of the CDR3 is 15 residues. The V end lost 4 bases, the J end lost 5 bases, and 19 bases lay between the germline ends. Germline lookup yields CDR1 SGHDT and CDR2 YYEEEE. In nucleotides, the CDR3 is TGTGCCAGCAGCCGTGACTCTTGGGGGGGCAACGAGCAGTACTTC. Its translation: CASSRDSWGGNEQYF.

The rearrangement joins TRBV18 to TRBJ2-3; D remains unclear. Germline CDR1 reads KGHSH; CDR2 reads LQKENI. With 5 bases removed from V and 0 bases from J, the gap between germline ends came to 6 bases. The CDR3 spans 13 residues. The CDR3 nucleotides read TGTGCCAGCTCAACCCTCAGCACAGATACGCAGTATTTT. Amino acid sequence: CASSTLSTDTQYF.

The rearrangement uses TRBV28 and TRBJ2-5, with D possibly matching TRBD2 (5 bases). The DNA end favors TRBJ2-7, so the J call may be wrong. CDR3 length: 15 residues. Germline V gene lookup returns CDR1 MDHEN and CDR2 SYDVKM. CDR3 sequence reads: CASSSHREGSYEQYF. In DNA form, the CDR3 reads TGTGCCAGCAGTTCCCATCGCGAGGGATCCTACGAGCAGTACTTC.

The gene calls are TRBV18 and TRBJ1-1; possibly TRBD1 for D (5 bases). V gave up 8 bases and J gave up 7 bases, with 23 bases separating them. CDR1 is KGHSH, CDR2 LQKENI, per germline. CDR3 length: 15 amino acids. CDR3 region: CASAAVGGWGSEAFF. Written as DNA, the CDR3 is TGTGCCAGCGCCGCGGTTGGGGGGTGGGGAAGTGAAGCTTTCTTT.

The DNA of the CDR3 is TGTGCCTGGAGTTGGGGCGGCGGGGAAGGCTACACCTTC. Translating gives CAWSWGGGEGYTF. This chain links TRBV30 with TRBJ1-2, with TRBD1 as a possible D gene (5 bases). CDR1 is GTSNPN and CDR2 is SVGIG in the germline V gene (reference sequence). V lost 2 bases and J 8 bases, leaving 15 bases between the germline ends. The CDR3 covers 13 residues.

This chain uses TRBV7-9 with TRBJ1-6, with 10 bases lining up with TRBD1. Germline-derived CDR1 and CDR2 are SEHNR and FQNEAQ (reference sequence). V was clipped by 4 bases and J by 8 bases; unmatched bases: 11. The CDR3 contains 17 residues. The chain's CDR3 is CASSSLGLGTGDSPLHF. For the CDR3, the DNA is TGTGCCAGCAGCTCTCTAGGGCTTGGGACAGGGGATTCACCCCTCCACTTT.

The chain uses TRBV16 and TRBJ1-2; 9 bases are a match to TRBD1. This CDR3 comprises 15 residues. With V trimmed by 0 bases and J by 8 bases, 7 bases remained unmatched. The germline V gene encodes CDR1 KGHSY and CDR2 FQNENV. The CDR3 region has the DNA TGTGCCAGCAGCCAATCGGGACAGGGAGCCTGGGGCTACACCTTC. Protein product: CASSQSGQGAWGYTF.

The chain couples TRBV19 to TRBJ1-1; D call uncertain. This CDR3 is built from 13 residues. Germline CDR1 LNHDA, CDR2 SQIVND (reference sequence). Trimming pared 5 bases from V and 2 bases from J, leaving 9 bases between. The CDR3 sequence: CASSPAGNTEAFF. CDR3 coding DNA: TGTGCCAGTAGTCCGGCAGGCAACACTGAAGCTTTCTTT.

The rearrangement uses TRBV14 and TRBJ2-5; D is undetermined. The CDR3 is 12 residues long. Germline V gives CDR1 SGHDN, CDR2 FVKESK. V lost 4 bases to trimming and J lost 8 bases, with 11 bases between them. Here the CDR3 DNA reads TGTGCCAGCAGCCCCGGGCTTGTAACCCAGTACTTC. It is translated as CASSPGLVTQYF.

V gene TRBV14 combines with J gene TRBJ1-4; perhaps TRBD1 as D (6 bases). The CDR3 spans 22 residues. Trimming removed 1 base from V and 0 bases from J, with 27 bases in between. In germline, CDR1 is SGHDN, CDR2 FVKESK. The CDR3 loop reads CASSQVSATWGLGDATNEKLFF. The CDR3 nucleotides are TGTGCCAGCAGCCAAGTTAGCGCCACTTGGGGGCTTGGGGATGCAACTAATGAAAAACTGTTTTTT. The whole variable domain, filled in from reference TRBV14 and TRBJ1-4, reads EAGVTQFPSHSVIEKGQTVTLRCDPISGHDNLYWYRRVMGKEIKFLLHFVKESKQDESGMPNNRFLAERTGGTYSTLKVQPAELEDSGVYFCASSQVSATWGLGDATNEKLFFGSGTQLSVL.

The CDR3 is CASSPAGGQGILEQYF. CDR3 in DNA: TGTGCCAGCAGCCCAGCGGGCGGACAGGGCATTCTCGAGCAGTACTTC. The gene calls are TRBV7-9 and TRBJ2-5; 8 bases match TRBD1. TRBJ2-7 matches the DNA end more closely, so the J call is doubtful. The CDR3 has 16 residues. Germline CDR1 SEHNR, CDR2 FQNEAQ (reference sequence).

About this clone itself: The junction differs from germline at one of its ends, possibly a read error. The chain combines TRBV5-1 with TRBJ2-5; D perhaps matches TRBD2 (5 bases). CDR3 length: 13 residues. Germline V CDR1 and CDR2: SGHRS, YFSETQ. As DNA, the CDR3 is TGTGCCAGCAGCAAACTAGGGCAAGAGACCCAGTACTTC. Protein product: CASSKLGQETQYF.

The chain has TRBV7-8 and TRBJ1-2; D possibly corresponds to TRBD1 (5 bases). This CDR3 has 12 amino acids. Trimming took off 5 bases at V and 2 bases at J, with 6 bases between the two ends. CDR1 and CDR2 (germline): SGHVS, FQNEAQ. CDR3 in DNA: TGTGCCAGCAGCCGACAGAACTATGGCTACACCTTC. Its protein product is CASSRQNYGYTF.

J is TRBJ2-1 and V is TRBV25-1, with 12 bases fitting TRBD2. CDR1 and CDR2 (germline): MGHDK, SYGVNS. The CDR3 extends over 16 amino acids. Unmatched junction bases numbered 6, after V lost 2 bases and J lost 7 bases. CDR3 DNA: TGTGCCAGCAGTGAAGGTTTGCTAGCGGGGGGGAATGAGCAGTTCTTC. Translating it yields CASSEGLLAGGNEQFF.

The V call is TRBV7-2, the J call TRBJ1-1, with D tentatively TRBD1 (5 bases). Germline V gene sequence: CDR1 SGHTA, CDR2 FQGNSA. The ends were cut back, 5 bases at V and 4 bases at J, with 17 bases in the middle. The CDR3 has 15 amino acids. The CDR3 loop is CASSPGFPGATEAFF. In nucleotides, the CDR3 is TGTGCCAGCAGCCCGGGCTTTCCTGGGGCCACTGAAGCTTTCTTT.

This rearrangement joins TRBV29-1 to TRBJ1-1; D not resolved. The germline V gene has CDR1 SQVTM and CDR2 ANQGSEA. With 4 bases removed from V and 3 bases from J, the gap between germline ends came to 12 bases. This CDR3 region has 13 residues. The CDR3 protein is CSVGRRMDTEAFF. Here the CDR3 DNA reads TGCAGCGTTGGAAGAAGGATGGACACTGAAGCTTTCTTT.

In nucleotides, the CDR3 is TGTGCCTCCCGGGACAGGGGTTCTGGGGCCAACGTCCTGACTTTC. As protein: CASRDRGSGANVLTF. The chain is built from TRBV6-1 and TRBJ2-6, with 10 bases that match TRBD1. CDR3 size: 15 residues. J was trimmed by 1 base and V by 11 bases; bases with no gene match: 5. Germline CDR1 is MNHNS and CDR2 is SASEGT.

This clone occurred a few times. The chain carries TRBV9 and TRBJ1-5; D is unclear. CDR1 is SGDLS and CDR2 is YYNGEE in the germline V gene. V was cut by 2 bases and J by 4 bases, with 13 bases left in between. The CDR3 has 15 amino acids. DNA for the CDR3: TGTGCCAGCAGCGTTTCACCAAGTAAGAATCAGCCCCAGCATTTT. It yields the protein CASSVSPSKNQPQHF. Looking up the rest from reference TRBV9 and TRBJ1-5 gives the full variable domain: DSGVTQTPKHLITATGQRVTLRCSPRSGDLSVYWYQQSLDQGLQFLIQYYNGEERAKGNILERFSAQQFPDLHSELNLSSLELGDSALYFCASSVSPSKNQPQHFGDGTRLSIL.

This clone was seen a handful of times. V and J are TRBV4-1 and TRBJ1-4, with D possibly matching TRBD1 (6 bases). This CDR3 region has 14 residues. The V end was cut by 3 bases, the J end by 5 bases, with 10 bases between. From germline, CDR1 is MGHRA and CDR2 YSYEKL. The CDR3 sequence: CASSHRGQNEKLFF. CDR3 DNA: TGCGCCAGCAGCCATCGTGGACAGAATGAAAAACTGTTTTTT.

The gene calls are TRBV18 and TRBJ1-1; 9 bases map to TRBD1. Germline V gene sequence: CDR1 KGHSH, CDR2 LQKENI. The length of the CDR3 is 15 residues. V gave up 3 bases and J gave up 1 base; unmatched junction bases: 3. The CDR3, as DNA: TGTGCCAGCTCACCCGGGACAGGGACGAACACTGAAGCTTTCTTT. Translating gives CASSPGTGTNTEAFF.

This chain's CDR3 is CASRLRGHQETQYF. The CDR3, as DNA: TGTGCCAGCAGACTACGGGGCCACCAAGAGACCCAGTACTTC. V usage is TRBV13 and J usage is TRBJ2-5; either TRBD1 or TRBD2 may supply D (5 bases each). V lost 6 bases and J 0 bases, leaving 11 bases between the germline ends. Germline V gene sequence: CDR1 PRHDT, CDR2 FYEKMQ (reference sequence). The CDR3 spans 14 residues.

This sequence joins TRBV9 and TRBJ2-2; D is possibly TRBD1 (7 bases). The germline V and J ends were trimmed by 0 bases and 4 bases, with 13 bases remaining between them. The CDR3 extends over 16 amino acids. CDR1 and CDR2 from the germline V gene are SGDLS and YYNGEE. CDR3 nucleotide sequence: TGTGCCAGCAGCGTAGGGAGGGGGCCGGGCACCGGGGAGCTGTTTTTT. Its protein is CASSVGRGPGTGELFF.

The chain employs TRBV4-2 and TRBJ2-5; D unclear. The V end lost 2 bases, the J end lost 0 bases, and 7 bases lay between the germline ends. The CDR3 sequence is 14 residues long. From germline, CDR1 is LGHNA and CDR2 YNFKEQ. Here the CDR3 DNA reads TGTGCCAGCAGCCAACCCCGGAACCAAGAGACCCAGTACTTC. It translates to CASSQPRNQETQYF.

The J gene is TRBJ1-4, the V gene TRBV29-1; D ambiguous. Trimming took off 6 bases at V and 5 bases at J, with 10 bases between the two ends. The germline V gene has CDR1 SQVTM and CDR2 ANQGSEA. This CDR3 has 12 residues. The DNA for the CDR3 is TGCAGCGTAGGCAACCCGAATGAAAAACTGTTTTTT. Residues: CSVGNPNEKLFF. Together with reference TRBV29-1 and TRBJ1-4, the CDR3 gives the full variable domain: SAVISQKPSRDICQRGTSLTIQCQVDSQVTMMFWYRQQPGQSLTLIATANQGSEATYESGFVIDKFPISRPNLTFSTLTVSNMSPEDSSIYLCSVGNPNEKLFFGSGTQLSVL.